This paragraph reports one TCR beta chain. The assay was immunoSEQ multiplex PCR, and TCRdb's table has in-frame clones only and misses some. The sample lists around 67,000 clones, around 96% seen once, with about 0.03% in the top ten. This record comes from a study of shared T cell receptors in the human thymus. The clonotype was recovered from a human donor. Material: thymocytes.

The CDR3 coding sequence is TGTGCCAGCAGTTGCCCCTTCCGACAGGGGTCGGGCTACAATGAGCAGTTCTTC. It codes for CASSCPFRQGSGYNEQFF. The V and J genes are TRBV28 and TRBJ2-1; TRBD1 matches at 8 bases. There are 18 residues in the CDR3. Trimming at V came to 4 bases and at J to 3 bases, leaving 14 bases not matched to a gene. In germline, CDR1 is MDHEN, CDR2 SYDVKM.